The 32 T cell receptor beta chains below come from one sample, sequenced in a study of blood T cell repertoires in COVID-19. Assay used: immunoSEQ multiplex PCR; TCRdb lists only in-frame clones, some missing. The sample yields about 290,000 clones, around 90% seen once. Sequenced input: peripheral blood. The receptors come from a woman aged 40 to 49 who had recovered from COVID-19.

The chain links TRBV30 to TRBJ1-1; no firm D call. The CDR3 sequence is 13 residues long. Germline V CDR1 and CDR2: GTSNPN, SVGIG (reference sequence). Trimming left V 2 bases short and J 1 base short, with 8 bases between. The CDR3 DNA reads TGTGCCTGGAGTTTGGAGGCGAACACTGAAGCTTTCTTT. It specifies CAWSLEANTEAFF.

The chain uses TRBV10-3 and TRBJ2-7, with TRBD2 matching 7 bases. Germline CDR1 ENHRY, CDR2 SYGVKD. Trimming cost V 0 bases and J 4 bases; bases outside gene matches: 6. The CDR3 has 15 residues. DNA of the CDR3: TGTGCCATCAGTGAGTCTGGTGGGGGGGGTTACGAGCAGTACTTC. Protein sequence: CAISESGGGGYEQYF.

The chain has TRBV7-8 and TRBJ2-1, with 14 bases matching TRBD2. Germline CDR1 is SGHVS and CDR2 is FQNEAQ. CDR3 length: 16 residues. Trimming cost V 4 bases and J 7 bases; bases outside gene matches: 6. The CDR3 nucleotides read TGTGCCAGCAGCTACGACCGACTAGCGGGAGGGAATGAGCAGTTCTTC. Its protein product is CASSYDRLAGGNEQFF. The full variable domain, rest sourced from reference TRBV7-8 and TRBJ2-1, is GAGVSQSPRYKVAKRGQDVALRCDPISGHVSLFWYQQALGQGPEFLTYFQNEAQLDKSGLPSDRFFAERPEGSVSTLKIQRTQQEDSAVYLCASSYDRLAGGNEQFFGPGTRLTVL.

This clone was found a few times. The chain links TRBV27 to TRBJ2-5; weak D call: TRBD2 (7 bases). V was shortened by 3 bases and J by 5 bases, with 19 bases between the two germline ends. CDR1 and CDR2 (germline): MNHEY, SMNVEV (reference sequence). This CDR3 is built from 16 residues. The CDR3 DNA sequence: TGTGCCAGCAGTTTCTCCGGTACGGGGGGCTTTGAGACCCAGTACTTC. It yields the protein CASSFSGTGGFETQYF.

This chain connects TRBV18 to TRBJ2-2; D is uncertain. The CDR3 length is 17 residues. The V end was cut by 3 bases, the J end by 3 bases, with 17 bases between. Germline CDR1 is KGHSH and CDR2 is LQKENI. CDR3 bases: TGTGCCAGCTCACCTTTGGTGGCAGAGGTCGACACCGGGGAGCTGTTTTTT. Residues: CASSPLVAEVDTGELFF.

The chain recombines TRBV6-1 with TRBJ1-3, with D perhaps matching TRBD1 (5 bases). Trimming shortened V by 0 bases and J by 3 bases, and 12 bases separated the two germline ends. The CDR3 loop spans 16 amino acids. CDR1 is MNHNS, CDR2 SASEGT, per germline. The CDR3 loop is CASSEAPGVGGNTIYF. The CDR3 coding sequence is TGTGCCAGCAGTGAAGCCCCGGGGGTTGGTGGAAACACCATATATTTT.

This clone was observed once. The chain couples TRBV5-1 to TRBJ1-2; D call uncertain. This CDR3 spans 14 amino acids. V gave up 0 bases and J gave up 6 bases, with 12 bases separating them. From germline, CDR1 is SGHRS and CDR2 YFSETQ. Here the CDR3 DNA reads TGCGCCAGCAGCTTGGAGAGGAGTTCCCATGGCTACACCTTC. This codes for CASSLERSSHGYTF. Based on the CDR3 plus reference TRBV5-1 and TRBJ1-2, the full variable domain is KAGVTQTPRYLIKTRGQQVTLSCSPISGHRSVSWYQQTPGQGLQFLFEYFSETQRNKGNFPGRFSGRQFSNSRSEMNVSTLELGDSALYLCASSLERSSHGYTFGSGTRLTVV.

The rearrangement joins TRBV18 to TRBJ1-2; 8 nucleotides align to TRBD1. After removal of 1 base from V and 7 bases from J, the junction contained 14 bases not matched to a gene. The CDR3 is 17 residues long. Per germline, CDR1 KGHSH and CDR2 LQKENI. The CDR3 sequence: CASSPLGQGSLNRGYTF. CDR3 sequence (DNA): TGTGCCAGCTCACCACTCGGACAGGGTTCACTTAATCGTGGCTACACCTTC.

V gene TRBV11-2 combines with J gene TRBJ1-2; 7 bases are shared with TRBD1. The CDR3 covers 13 residues. Trimming at V came to 4 bases and at J to 4 bases, leaving 3 bases not matched to a gene. CDR1 is SGHAT, CDR2 FQNNGV, per germline. CDR3: CASSSGQAYGYTF. The CDR3 DNA follows: TGTGCCAGCAGCTCCGGACAGGCCTATGGCTACACCTTC.

V usage is TRBV3-1 (or the pseudogene TRBV3-2) and J usage is TRBJ2-7, with a tentative D call TRBD1 (5 bases). The CDR3 consists of 14 residues. Germline-derived CDR1 and CDR2 are LGHDT and YNNKEL (reference sequence). Trimming cost V 1 base and J 2 bases, with 9 bases left between them. Here the CDR3 reads CASSQVDSPYEQYF. In DNA, the CDR3 is TGTGCCAGCAGCCAAGTCGACAGCCCCTACGAGCAGTACTTC.

The chain uses TRBV5-4 and TRBJ2-7, with D tentatively TRBD2 (6 bases). This CDR3 has 14 residues. Germline CDR1 and CDR2: SGHNT and YYREEE (reference sequence). Trimming took off 4 bases at V and 1 base at J, with 12 bases between the two ends. This chain's CDR3 is CASSRDWASYEQYF. CDR3 nucleotide sequence: TGTGCCAGCAGCCGGGACTGGGCTTCCTACGAGCAGTACTTC.

A remark on this clone: This specimen includes other DNA sequences encoding the same CDR3. V usage is TRBV5-4 and J usage is TRBJ1-3; no firm D call. Trimming stripped 0 bases from V and 1 base from J, with 5 bases between. The length of the CDR3 is 14 residues. Germline CDR1 reads SGHNT; CDR2 reads YYREEE (reference sequence). The CDR3 bases are TGTGCCAGCAGCTTGGCAGGATCTGGAAACACCATATATTTT. Amino acids: CASSLAGSGNTIYF.

The gene calls are TRBV28 and TRBJ2-3, with 8 bases that match TRBD2. The J segment lost 2 bases and the V segment lost 4 bases, leaving 14 bases of the junction unmatched. The CDR3 consists of 18 residues. The germline V gene has CDR1 MDHEN and CDR2 SYDVKM. CDR3 protein: CASSSPLGVAGLTDTQYF. The CDR3 nucleotides are TGTGCCAGCAGTTCCCCTTTGGGGGTAGCGGGGCTCACAGATACGCAGTATTTT. Full variable domain (outside the CDR3, taken from reference TRBV28 and TRBJ2-3): DVKVTQSSRYLVKRTGEKVFLECVQDMDHENMFWYRQDPGLGLRLIYFSYDVKMKEKGDIPEGYSVSREKKERFSLILESASTNQTSMYLCASSSPLGVAGLTDTQYFGPGTRLTVL.

This clone was found a few times. The chain employs TRBV28 and TRBJ2-7; 11 positions match TRBD1. CDR1 and CDR2 (germline): MDHEN, SYDVKM. V lost 6 bases, J lost 6 bases, and 7 bases stayed unmatched. This CDR3 contains 14 residues. The CDR3 sequence is CASSQGQGAAEQYF. The DNA for the CDR3 is TGTGCCAGCAGCCAAGGACAGGGGGCTGCCGAGCAGTACTTC.

The chain couples TRBV30 to TRBJ1-2; D is uncertain. V was cut by 3 bases and J by 4 bases, with 18 bases left in between. The CDR3 extends over 15 amino acids. Germline CDR1 GTSNPN, CDR2 SVGIG (reference sequence). CDR3 bases: TGTGCCTGGAGGCATAGGCAGGCTAGCGGCTATGGCTACACCTTC. This translates into CAWRHRQASGYGYTF.

There are a few counts of this clone. This chain joins TRBV18 and TRBJ2-1; tentative D call: TRBD1 (5 bases). V was clipped by 4 bases and J by 8 bases, with 9 bases between them. The CDR3 spans 12 residues. Germline V CDR1 and CDR2: KGHSH, LQKENI. CDR3 bases: TGTGCCAGCTCACAGGGGTTCCATGAGCAGTTCTTC. As protein: CASSQGFHEQFF.

The chain employs TRBV6-5 and TRBJ2-5; the D is unclear. The CDR3 runs to 11 residues. From germline, CDR1 is MNHEY and CDR2 SVGAGI. CDR3 protein: CAPRRQETQYF. The CDR3 coding sequence is TGTGCACCCCGGAGACAAGAGACCCAGTACTTC.

The chain recombines TRBV6-5 with TRBJ2-7, with 7 bases that match TRBD2. Losses at the gene ends were 6 bases for V and 4 bases for J; bases not matched to a gene: 9. The CDR3 has 14 residues. The germline gives CDR1 MNHEY, CDR2 SVGAGI. CDR3 DNA sequence: TGTGCCAGCAGCGGGACTACTGGGGGTTACGAGCAGTACTTC. It is translated as CASSGTTGGYEQYF.

This rearrangement joins TRBV7-2 to TRBJ2-7, with 7 bases that match TRBD1. Trimming took 0 bases from V and 5 from J; bases not matched to a gene: 7. This CDR3 has 15 residues. The germline V gene has CDR1 SGHTA and CDR2 FQGNSA. The CDR3 nucleotides are TGTGCCAGCAGCTTAGCCGGGACAGAGCTCGACGAGCAGTACTTC. Its translation: CASSLAGTELDEQYF.

The chain employs TRBV7-9 and TRBJ2-7, with 7 bases lining up with TRBD2. The V segment lost 3 bases and the J segment 6 bases; nucleotides outside the gene matches: 8. The CDR3 covers 14 residues. Germline assignment: CDR1 SEHNR and CDR2 FQNEAQ (reference sequence). CDR3 nucleotide sequence: TGTGCCAGCAGCTTGGGAGGGCTCCTTGGCGAGCAGTACTTC. It specifies CASSLGGLLGEQYF.

The chain has TRBV2 and TRBJ2-1; D perhaps matches TRBD2 (6 bases). The germline gives CDR1 SNHLY, CDR2 FYNNEI. Trimming stripped 5 bases from V and 8 bases from J, with 16 bases between. The CDR3 sequence is 14 residues long. The CDR3 loop reads CASSRTGEGDEQFF. CDR3 bases: TGTGCCAGCAGTAGAACGGGAGAAGGCGATGAGCAGTTCTTC. Supplemented by reference TRBV2 and TRBJ2-1, the full variable domain reads EPEVTQTPSHQVTQMGQEVILRCVPISNHLYFYWYRQILGQKVEFLVSFYNNEISEKSEIFDDQFSVERPDGSNFTLKIRSTKLEDSAMYFCASSRTGEGDEQFFGPGTRLTVL.

The V and J genes are TRBV30 and TRBJ2-5; 10 bases align to TRBD2. Trimming took 4 bases from V and 7 from J; bases not matched to a gene: 9. The CDR3 length is 14 residues. Germline V gene sequence: CDR1 GTSNPN, CDR2 SVGIG (reference sequence). CDR3 amino acids: CAWNRAGGPGTQYF. For the CDR3, the DNA is TGTGCCTGGAATCGAGCGGGAGGGCCCGGGACCCAGTACTTC.

The chain links TRBV6-6 to TRBJ2-5, with 7 bases fitting TRBD2. This CDR3 has 15 amino acids. Trimming took 2 bases from V and 5 from J; bases not matched to a gene: 8. Germline V lookup: CDR1 MNHNY, CDR2 SVGAGI (reference sequence). As DNA, the CDR3 is TGTGCCAGCAGTTACATGGGAGGGAAGGGGGAGACCCAGTACTTC. As protein: CASSYMGGKGETQYF.

V is TRBV19 and J is TRBJ2-3, with D maybe TRBD1 (6 bases). Germline V gene sequence: CDR1 LNHDA, CDR2 SQIVND (reference sequence). CDR3 length: 14 residues. Trimming shortened V by 3 bases and J by 4 bases, and 11 bases separated the two germline ends. The CDR3 spells CASSMSTGPDTQYF. In DNA form, the CDR3 reads TGTGCCAGTAGTATGAGTACAGGGCCAGATACGCAGTATTTT.

This chain uses TRBV30 with TRBJ2-7, with 10 bases identical to TRBD2. The V gene's germline CDR1 is GTSNPN and CDR2 SVGIG (reference sequence). This CDR3 is built from 16 residues. J lost 1 base, V lost 2 bases, and 8 bases had no gene match. CDR3 DNA: TGTGCCTGGAGTCTAAGGACTAGCGGTATTTCCTACGAGCAGTACTTC. Encoded protein: CAWSLRTSGISYEQYF.

This clone was seen more than once but under ten times. This sequence joins TRBV19 and TRBJ1-5; 10 bases map to TRBD1. The CDR3 covers 16 residues. V was pared by 6 bases and J by 7 bases, with 12 bases of the junction left unmatched. Germline-derived CDR1 and CDR2 are LNHDA and SQIVND (reference sequence). The CDR3: CASRSRDRGGDQPQHF. CDR3 coding DNA: TGTGCCAGTAGAAGCCGGGACAGGGGCGGAGACCAGCCCCAGCATTTT. The variable domain in full, with the rest retrieved from reference TRBV19 and TRBJ1-5, is DGGITQSPKYLFRKEGQNVTLSCEQNLNHDAMYWYRQDPGQGLRLIYYSQIVNDFQKGDIAEGYSVSREKKESFPLTVTSAQKNPTAFYLCASRSRDRGGDQPQHFGDGTRLSIL.

The V call is TRBV11-2, the J call TRBJ2-1; a possible D gene is TRBD2 (6 bases). The CDR3 runs to 14 residues. Germline assignment: CDR1 SGHAT and CDR2 FQNNGV. The ends were cut back, 4 bases at V and 6 bases at J, with 13 bases in the middle. The CDR3 coding sequence is TGTGCCAGCAGCTACGCGGGACGCAGCAATGAGCAGTTCTTC. Amino acids: CASSYAGRSNEQFF.

The rearrangement uses TRBV20-1 and TRBJ1-5; no reliable D call. V was clipped by 4 bases and J by 10 bases, with 17 bases between them. Germline CDR1 is DFQATT and CDR2 is SNEGSKA (reference sequence). The CDR3 extends over 13 amino acids. The CDR3 DNA reads TGCAGTGCTACTGACGGCCTGGCGGGTCCCCAGCATTTT. Encoded protein: CSATDGLAGPQHF.

This clone was counted between two and nine times. The chain employs TRBV6-6 and TRBJ1-1, with a tentative D call TRBD1 (6 bases). Trimming removed 11 bases at V and 4 bases at J, with 17 bases between. The CDR3 extends over 13 amino acids. Germline V gene lookup returns CDR1 MNHNY and CDR2 SVGAGI (reference sequence). Here the CDR3 DNA reads TGTGCCTCAGACGTCAGGGGAGTCACTGAAGCTTTCTTT. It codes for CASDVRGVTEAFF.

This clone was observed once. The chain couples TRBV7-8 to TRBJ2-1; a possible D gene is TRBD2 (5 bases). CDR1 and CDR2 from the germline V gene are SGHVS and FQNEAQ. This CDR3 spans 14 amino acids. The germline V and J ends were trimmed by 3 bases and 4 bases, with 10 bases remaining between them. This chain's CDR3 is CASSFPTGYNEQFF. The CDR3 DNA reads TGTGCCAGCAGCTTCCCGACGGGATACAATGAGCAGTTCTTC.

This chain uses TRBV25-1 with TRBJ1-4; no clear D. Germline V CDR1 and CDR2: MGHDK, SYGVNS. CDR3 length equals 12 residues. Trimming cost V 6 bases and J 6 bases, with 8 bases left between them. Here the CDR3 reads CASSFQDEKLFF. CDR3 DNA: TGTGCCAGCAGCTTCCAGGATGAAAAACTGTTTTTT. Based on the CDR3 plus reference TRBV25-1 and TRBJ1-4, the full variable domain is EADIYQTPRYLVIGTGKKITLECSQTMGHDKMYWYQQDPGMELHLIHYSYGVNSTEKGDLSSESTVSRIRTEHFPLTLESARPSHTSQYLCASSFQDEKLFFGSGTQLSVL.

In its sample, this clone was seen once. J is TRBJ2-7 and V is TRBV6-5; 7 bases are shared with TRBD2. V gave up 7 bases and J gave up 3 bases; unmatched junction bases: 9. This CDR3 is built from 14 residues. The germline gives CDR1 MNHEY, CDR2 SVGAGI. CDR3 protein: CASIQRLAVYEQYF. CDR3 sequence (DNA): TGTGCCAGCATTCAAAGGCTAGCGGTCTACGAGCAGTACTTC.